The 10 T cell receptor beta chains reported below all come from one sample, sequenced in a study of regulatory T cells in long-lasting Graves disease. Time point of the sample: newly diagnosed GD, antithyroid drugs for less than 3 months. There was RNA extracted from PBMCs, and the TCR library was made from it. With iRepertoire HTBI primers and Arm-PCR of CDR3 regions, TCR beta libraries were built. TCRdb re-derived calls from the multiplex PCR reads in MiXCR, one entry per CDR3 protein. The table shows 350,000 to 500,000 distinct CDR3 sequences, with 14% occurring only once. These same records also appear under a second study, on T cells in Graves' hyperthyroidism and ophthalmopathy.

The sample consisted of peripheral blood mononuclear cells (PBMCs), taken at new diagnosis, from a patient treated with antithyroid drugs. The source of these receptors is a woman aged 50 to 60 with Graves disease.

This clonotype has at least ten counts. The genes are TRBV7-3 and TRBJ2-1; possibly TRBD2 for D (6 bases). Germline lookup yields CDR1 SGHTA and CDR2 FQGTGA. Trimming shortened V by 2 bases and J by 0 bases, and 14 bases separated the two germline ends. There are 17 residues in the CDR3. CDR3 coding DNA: TGTGCCAGCAGCTTAGGCGTTGCGGGGAGCTCCTACAATGAGCAGTTCTTC. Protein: CASSLGVAGSSYNEQFF.

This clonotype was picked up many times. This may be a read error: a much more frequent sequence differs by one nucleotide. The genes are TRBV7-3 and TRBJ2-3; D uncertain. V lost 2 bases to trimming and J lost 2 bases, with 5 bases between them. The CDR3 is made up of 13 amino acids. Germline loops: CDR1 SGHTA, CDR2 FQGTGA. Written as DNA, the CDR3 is TGTGCCAGCAGCTTAGGAACCACAGATACGCAGTATTTT. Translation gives CASSLGTTDTQYF. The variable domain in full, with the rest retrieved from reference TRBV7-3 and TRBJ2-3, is GAGVSQTPSNKVTEKGKYVELRCDPISGHTALYWYRQSLGQGPEFLIYFQGTGAADDSGLPNDRFFAVRPEGSVSTLKIQRTERGDSAVYLCASSLGTTDTQYFGPGTRLTVL.

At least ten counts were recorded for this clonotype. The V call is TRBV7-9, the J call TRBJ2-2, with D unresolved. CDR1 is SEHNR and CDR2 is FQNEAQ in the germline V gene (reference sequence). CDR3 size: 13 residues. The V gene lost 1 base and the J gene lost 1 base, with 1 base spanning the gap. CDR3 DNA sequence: TGTGCCAGCAGCTTAGGGAACACCGGGGAGCTGTTTTTT. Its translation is CASSLGNTGELFF.

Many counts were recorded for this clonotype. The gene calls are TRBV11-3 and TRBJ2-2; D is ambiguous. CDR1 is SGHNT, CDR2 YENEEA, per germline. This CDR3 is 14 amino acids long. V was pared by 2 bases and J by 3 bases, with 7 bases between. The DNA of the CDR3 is TGTGCCAGCAGCTTACAGACGGACACCGGGGAGCTGTTTTTT. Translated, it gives CASSLQTDTGELFF.

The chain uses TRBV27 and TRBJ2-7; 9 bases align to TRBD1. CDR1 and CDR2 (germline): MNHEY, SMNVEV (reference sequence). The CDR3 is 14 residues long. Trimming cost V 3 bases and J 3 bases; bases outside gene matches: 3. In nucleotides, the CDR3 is TGTGCCAGCAGTTTCGACAGGGGGGGCTACGAGCAGTACTTC. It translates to CASSFDRGGYEQYF.

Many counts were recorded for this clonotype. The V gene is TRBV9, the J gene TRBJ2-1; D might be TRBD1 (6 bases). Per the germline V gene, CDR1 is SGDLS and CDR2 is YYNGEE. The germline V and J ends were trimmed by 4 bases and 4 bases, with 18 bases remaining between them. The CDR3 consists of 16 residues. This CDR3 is CASSPEGRGSYNEQFF. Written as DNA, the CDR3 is TGTGCCAGCAGCCCCGAAGGCAGGGGCAGTTACAATGAGCAGTTCTTC.

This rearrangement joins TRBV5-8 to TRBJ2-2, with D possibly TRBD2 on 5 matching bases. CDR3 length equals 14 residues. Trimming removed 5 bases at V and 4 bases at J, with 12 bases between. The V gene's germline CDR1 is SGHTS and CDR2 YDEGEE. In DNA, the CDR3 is TGTGCCAGCAGGCGCGCCGGAGGCACCGGGGAGCTGTTTTTT. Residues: CASRRAGGTGELFF.

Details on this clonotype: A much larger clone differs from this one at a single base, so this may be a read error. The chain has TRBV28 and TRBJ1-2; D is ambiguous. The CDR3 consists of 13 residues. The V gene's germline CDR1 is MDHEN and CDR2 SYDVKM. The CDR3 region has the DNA TGTGCCAACAGTTTAGCGGAGAGACATGGCTACACCTTC. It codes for CANSLAERHGYTF.

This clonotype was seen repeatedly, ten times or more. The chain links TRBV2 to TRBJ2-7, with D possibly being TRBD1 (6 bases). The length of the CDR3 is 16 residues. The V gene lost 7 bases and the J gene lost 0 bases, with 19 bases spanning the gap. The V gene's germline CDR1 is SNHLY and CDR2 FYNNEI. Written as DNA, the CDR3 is TGTGCCAGCAAGGAGGCAGGGGCGAACCTCTCCTACGAGCAGTACTTC. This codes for CASKEAGANLSYEQYF.

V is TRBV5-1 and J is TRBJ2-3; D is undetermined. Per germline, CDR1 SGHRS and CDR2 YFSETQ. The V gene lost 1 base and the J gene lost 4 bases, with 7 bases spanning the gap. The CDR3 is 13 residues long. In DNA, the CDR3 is TGCGCCAGCAGCTTGACAGTGGCAGATACGCAGTATTTT. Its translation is CASSLTVADTQYF.